Listed here are 9 T cell receptor beta chains from one sample, sequenced in a study of sequential checkpoint blockade in melanoma (dated by TCRdb to between 2019 and 2020). Receptor libraries were prepared by the immunoSEQ multiplex PCR assay. TCRdb mirrors the immuneACCESS table, restricted to in-frame sequences. Some clones are absent from its copies; in checked studies, under half trace to an unresolved V gene, and the reason for the others is unknown. Across this sample there are approximately 3,700 clones, with 30% to 40% seen only once. Roughly 31% of the sample comes from the top ten. The treatment or condition label here, explained by the study, means: randomized to nivolumab then ipilimumab (arm A) or the reverse (arm B). This material consisted of tumor tissue (inferred from file names), taken from a patient given nivolumab and ipilimumab in sequence. These receptors were taken from a human donor with melanoma.

This clone counts as large (0.1 to 1%). This rearrangement joins TRBV5-1 to TRBJ1-1, with TRBD1 as a possible D gene (5 bases). The germline V and J ends were trimmed by 1 base and 1 base, with 8 bases remaining between them. CDR1 and CDR2 (germline): SGHRS, YFSETQ. The CDR3 extends over 14 amino acids. The CDR3 DNA reads TGCGCCAGCAGCTTGTCGGGGGGGAACACTGAAGCTTTCTTT. Residues: CASSLSGGNTEAFF.

This clone was detected only a few times. The chain is built from TRBV6-8 and TRBJ2-2; 10 nucleotides agree with TRBD1. This CDR3 is 17 amino acids long. Germline assignment: CDR1 MNHGY and CDR2 SAAAGT. Losses at the gene ends were 2 bases for V and 3 bases for J; bases not matched to a gene: 6. CDR3 coding DNA: TGTGCCAGCAGTTACCGGGACAGGGGAGGGGACACCGGGGAGCTGTTTTTT. Its protein is CASSYRDRGGDTGELFF.

This chain uses TRBV11-3 with TRBJ1-1, with D perhaps matching TRBD1 (5 bases). Germline-derived CDR1 and CDR2 are SGHNT and YENEEA. V was cut by 2 bases and J by 3 bases, with 10 bases left in between. The CDR3 totals 14 residues. This CDR3 reads CASSLWGLDTEAFF. The CDR3 DNA follows: TGTGCCAGCAGCTTATGGGGCTTGGACACTGAAGCTTTCTTT.

The chain carries TRBV28 and TRBJ1-2; 8 positions match TRBD1. The CDR3 length is 15 residues. Germline V gene data show CDR1 as MDHEN and CDR2 as SYDVKM. After removal of 3 bases from V and 4 bases from J, the junction contained 7 bases not matched to a gene. For the CDR3, the DNA is TGTGCCAGCAGTTTCAGGGGGCCACGGAGCTATGGCTACACCTTC. This sequence encodes CASSFRGPRSYGYTF.

This clone appeared a few times. V and J are TRBV15 and TRBJ1-1; D is unclear. Between the trimmed V and J ends, which lost 0 bases and 0 bases, there was a span of 11 bases. This CDR3 spans 16 amino acids. Germline CDR1 LNHNV, CDR2 YYDKDF (reference sequence). The CDR3: CATSRDRAAMNTEAFF. The CDR3 DNA follows: TGTGCCACCAGCAGAGATCGGGCAGCCATGAACACTGAAGCTTTCTTT.

This clone was counted between two and nine times. The rearrangement joins TRBV11-3 to TRBJ2-7; a possible D gene is TRBD1 (6 bases). This CDR3 comprises 15 residues. The V end was cut by 6 bases, the J end by 4 bases, with 19 bases between. In germline, CDR1 is SGHNT, CDR2 YENEEA. CDR3 coding DNA: TGTGCCAGCAGACCCACCAGGGGCTCAAGGTACGAGCAGTACTTC. Encoded protein: CASRPTRGSRYEQYF.

The chain links TRBV2 to TRBJ1-2; D unresolved. CDR1 and CDR2 from the germline V gene are SNHLY and FYNNEI. The CDR3 sequence is 12 residues long. V lost 2 bases to trimming and J lost 7 bases, with 8 bases between them. CDR3 sequence: CASSESAPGYTF. The DNA of the CDR3 is TGTGCCAGCAGTGAATCGGCTCCTGGCTACACCTTC.

This clone has a handful of counts. The V and J genes are TRBV29-1 and TRBJ2-2; TRBD2 aligns across 8 bases. Germline values: CDR1 SQVTM, CDR2 ANQGSEA. The V gene end was trimmed by 6 bases and the J gene end by 4 bases; junction bases not matched to a gene: 7. The CDR3 has 14 amino acids. CDR3 residues: CSVKAGEVTGELFF. For the CDR3, the DNA is TGCAGCGTAAAAGCGGGAGAAGTCACCGGGGAGCTGTTTTTT.

This clone is medium-sized within its sample. The J gene is TRBJ2-5, the V gene TRBV9; D remains ambiguous. CDR1 is SGDLS and CDR2 is YYNGEE in the germline V gene. This CDR3 is 14 amino acids long. Trimming took 0 bases from V and 1 from J, leaving 7 bases between them. The CDR3 loop reads CASSVEAVQETQYF. The CDR3, as DNA: TGTGCCAGCAGCGTAGAGGCGGTCCAAGAGACCCAGTACTTC.